These T cell receptor beta chains were read from a single sample in a study of a mutant IDH1 vaccine in newly diagnosed glioma. TCRdb's table, derived via immunoSEQ multiplex PCR, lists solely in-frame clones and lacks some. The data contain approximately 50,000 clones, 76% of them seen just once; the ten biggest clones take up more than 9%. These receptors' antigens are unknown. The sequencing here drew on PBMCs, taken from a glioma patient whose treatment included an IDH1 peptide vaccine. These receptors originate from a man aged 40-49 years with glioma. Each CDR3 is given with its conserved first and last residue. A D gene is named only where the DNA matches it firmly. Clone size, where shown, is once, few, many, or a class for clones that have expanded.

v_call	j_call	clone_size	d_call	cdr3_aa	cdr3_nt
TRBV2	TRBJ1-5	few	TRBD1	CASSDRTGVNQPQHF	TGTGCCAGCAGTGACCGGACAGGGGTTAATCAGCCCCAGCATTTT
TRBV9	TRBJ2-7	few	TRBD1	CASSSGTGIEQYF	TGTGCCAGCAGCTCGGGGACAGGGATCGAGCAGTACTTC
TRBV14	TRBJ1-2	-	-	CASSPRAGLGYGYTF	TGTGCCAGCAGCCCCCGAGCGGGTTTGGGCTATGGCTACACCTTC
TRBV6-5	TRBJ1-4	-	-	CASMAQRTNEKLFF	TGTGCCAGCATGGCCCAGAGGACTAATGAAAAACTGTTTTTT
TRBV5-6	TRBJ2-3	-	-	CASSFRSSRALADTQYF	TGTGCCAGCAGCTTTAGATCTAGCAGGGCCCTTGCAGATACGCAGTATTTT
TRBV10-2	TRBJ2-7	once	TRBD1	CASSEGQAIHTF	TGCGCCAGCAGTGAGGGACAGGCCATCCACACTTTC
TRBV18	TRBJ2-7	-	-	CASSPRDPGGEQYF	TGTGCCAGCTCACCTCGGGACCCCGGGGGCGAGCAGTACTTC
TRBV15	TRBJ2-1	-	TRBD2	CATSRDLSASGRALQFF	TGTGCCACCAGCAGAGATCTCTCCGCTAGCGGGAGGGCCCTGCAGTTCTTC
TRBV5-1	TRBJ2-3	-	-	CASSLDPKSTDTQYF	TGCGCCAGCAGCTTGGATCCCAAGAGCACAGATACGCAGTATTTT
TRBV14	TRBJ1-2	-	-	CASSLYGTGGYTF	TGTGCCAGCAGCCTTTACGGGACGGGGGGCTACACCTTC
TRBV2	TRBJ1-2	once	-	CASSDSGEDGYTF	TGTGCCAGCAGTGACTCTGGGGAGGATGGCTACACCTTC
TRBV5-6	TRBJ2-7	once	-	CASRGRGRTRYEQYF	TGTGCCAGCAGGGGAAGGGGGAGGACGAGGTACGAGCAGTACTTC
TRBV15	TRBJ2-3	-	TRBD2	CATSRDLWREGRVTQYF	TGTGCCACCAGCAGAGATTTGTGGCGGGAGGGCCGGGTTACGCAGTATTTT
TRBV7-9	TRBJ1-2	-	-	CASSTDVLWGYTF	TGTGCCAGCAGTACGGACGTTCTGTGGGGCTACACCTTC
TRBV2	TRBJ2-5	-	-	CASSRDTSGETQYF	TGTGCCAGCAGCAGGGACACCTCGGGGGAGACCCAGTACTTC
TRBV7-2	TRBJ2-3	-	-	CASSLGTLRPRDTQYF	TGTGCCAGCAGCTTAGGAACTCTTCGCCCTCGGGATACGCAGTATTTT
TRBV27	TRBJ2-7	-	TRBD2	CASSSGLDVQYF	TGTGCCAGCAGTTCCGGACTAGATGTGCAGTACTTC
TRBV6-5	TRBJ1-2	-	-	CASSYPEGGYTF	TGTGCCAGCAGTTACCCCGAGGGGGGCTACACCTTC
TRBV6-6	TRBJ1-1	-	-	CASSPDERRGSFF	TGTGCCAGCAGTCCTGACGAGCGGCGGGGTTCTTTCTTT
TRBV7-2	TRBJ1-2	-	TRBD1	CASSSQGAGGYTF	TGTGCCAGCAGTTCACAGGGGGCCGGGGGCTACACCTTC
TRBV5-1	TRBJ2-3	-	-	CASSLGGQRGDTQYF	TGCGCCAGCAGCTTGGGCGGCCAAAGGGGAGATACGCAGTATTTT
TRBV6-5	TRBJ2-1	once	TRBD2	CASRQLAGIENEQFF	TGTGCCAGCAGGCAACTAGCGGGGATCGAAAATGAGCAGTTCTTC
TRBV27	TRBJ1-2	-	-	CASSLSYSLLYGYTF	TGTGCCAGCAGTTTATCGTACAGCCTGCTGTATGGCTACACCTTC
TRBV7-9	TRBJ2-1	-	TRBD2	CASSEYSGRENNEQFF	TGTGCCAGCAGCGAATATAGCGGGAGGGAGAACAATGAGCAGTTCTTC
TRBV6-1	TRBJ2-1	-	TRBD2	CASRGLAGPNEQFF	TGTGCCAGCAGAGGACTAGCGGGGCCAAATGAGCAGTTCTTC
TRBV10-2	TRBJ1-4	-	-	CASSEPRRGGGNEKLFF	TGCGCCAGCAGTGAGCCCCGCCGTGGGGGCGGTAATGAAAAACTGTTTTTT
TRBV6-6	TRBJ1-5	-	TRBD1	CASSMGQAPYQPQHF	TGTGCCAGCAGTATGGGACAGGCCCCGTATCAGCCCCAGCATTTT
TRBV4-2	TRBJ2-3	-	-	CASSQLGFTDTQYF	TGTGCCAGCAGCCAACTGGGTTTCACAGATACGCAGTATTTT
TRBV6-5	TRBJ2-1	-	TRBD2	CASKKGLAGVEQFF	TGTGCCAGCAAAAAGGGACTAGCGGGAGTTGAGCAGTTCTTC
TRBV19	TRBJ1-5	few	TRBD1	CASSAEQGVGNQPQHF	TGTGCCAGTAGTGCCGAACAGGGGGTCGGCAATCAGCCCCAGCATTTT
TRBV18	TRBJ2-5	few	-	CASSRDSGETQYF	TGTGCCAGCTCACGGGATAGCGGAGAGACCCAGTACTTC
TRBV10-2	TRBJ2-5	-	TRBD2	CASSDNSGVRETQYF	TGCGCCAGCAGTGATAATAGCGGGGTAAGAGAGACCCAGTACTTC
TRBV2	TRBJ1-1	-	-	CASSWTVTGAFF	TGTGCCAGCAGTTGGACAGTGACCGGAGCTTTCTTT
TRBV29-1	TRBJ1-1	-	TRBD1	CSVEMGYRGGTEAFF	TGCAGCGTTGAGATGGGTTACAGGGGAGGCACTGAAGCTTTCTTT
TRBV13	TRBJ1-1	-	-	CASSLDGDSNTEAFF	TGTGCCAGCAGCTTAGATGGGGACTCGAACACTGAAGCTTTCTTT
TRBV5-1	TRBJ1-1	few	-	CASSSEGIEAFF	TGCGCCAGCAGCTCTGAGGGGATTGAAGCTTTCTTT
TRBV6-5	TRBJ1-2	-	-	CASRARRGNYGYTF	TGTGCCAGCAGAGCCCGCAGGGGAAATTATGGCTACACCTTC
TRBV6-5	TRBJ1-2	once	-	CASSYSGTRNYGYTF	TGTGCCAGCAGTTACTCCGGGACAAGAAACTATGGCTACACCTTC
TRBV7-2	TRBJ2-6	-	TRBD2	CASRDYVSGANVLTF	TGTGCCAGCCGGGACTATGTCTCTGGGGCCAACGTCCTGACTTTC
TRBV6-5	TRBJ1-2	-	-	CASSFIETGRGYTF	TGTGCCAGCAGTTTTATAGAGACAGGCCGGGGCTACACCTTC
TRBV19	TRBJ2-1	-	-	CASNPVADSYNEQFF	TGTGCCAGTAACCCCGTGGCCGACTCCTACAATGAGCAGTTCTTC
TRBV10-3	TRBJ2-2	-	-	CATRSDMTSSHTGELFF	TGTGCCACAAGATCCGATATGACTAGTTCCCACACCGGGGAGCTGTTTTTT
TRBV7-2	TRBJ1-1	-	-	CASSLSQGGNTEAFF	TGTGCCAGCAGCTTATCTCAGGGCGGGAACACTGAAGCTTTCTTT
TRBV5-6	TRBJ2-5	few	TRBD2	CASSLAWLAVDGQETQYF	TGTGCCAGCAGCTTGGCTTGGCTAGCGGTAGACGGCCAAGAGACCCAGTACTTC
TRBV9	TRBJ2-1	-	TRBD1	CASSVPSTGGFDEQFF	TGTGCCAGCAGCGTCCCTTCGACAGGGGGCTTCGATGAGCAGTTCTTC
TRBV7-9	TRBJ2-1	-	TRBD1	CASSYDRGISNEQFF	TGTGCCAGCAGCTACGACAGGGGGATTAGTAATGAGCAGTTCTTC
TRBV5-6	TRBJ2-2	-	TRBD1	CASSLGTGVNTGELFF	TGTGCCAGCAGCTTGGGGACAGGGGTGAACACCGGGGAGCTGTTTTTT
TRBV7-9	TRBJ2-2	-	-	CASRPNTGELFF	TGTGCCAGCCGTCCCAACACCGGGGAGCTGTTTTTT
TRBV11-3	TRBJ2-3	-	-	CASSPGPTLSTDTQYF	TGTGCCAGCAGCCCCGGTCCCACGTTGTCCACAGATACGCAGTATTTT
TRBV6-1	TRBJ2-1	-	-	CASTRVRGNNEQFF	TGTGCCAGCACCAGGGTTCGGGGCAACAATGAGCAGTTCTTC
TRBV14	TRBJ2-3	-	-	CASSLQGTSSTDTQYF	TGTGCCAGCAGCCTACAGGGAACTTCTAGCACAGATACGCAGTATTTT
TRBV27	TRBJ2-1	-	TRBD1	CASKEGQGAGEQFF	TGTGCCAGCAAAGAGGGACAGGGGGCGGGTGAGCAGTTCTTC
TRBV2	TRBJ2-7	few	TRBD1	CAGDTGGDYEQYF	TGTGCCGGCGATACAGGGGGAGACTACGAGCAGTACTTC
TRBV6-1	TRBJ2-7	-	-	CASSVEAAGNVYEQYF	TGTGCCAGCAGTGTTGAGGCGGCAGGGAACGTCTACGAGCAGTACTTC
TRBV19	TRBJ2-3	-	-	CASSIKVGPADTQYF	TGTGCCAGTAGTATCAAGGTGGGCCCCGCAGATACGCAGTATTTT